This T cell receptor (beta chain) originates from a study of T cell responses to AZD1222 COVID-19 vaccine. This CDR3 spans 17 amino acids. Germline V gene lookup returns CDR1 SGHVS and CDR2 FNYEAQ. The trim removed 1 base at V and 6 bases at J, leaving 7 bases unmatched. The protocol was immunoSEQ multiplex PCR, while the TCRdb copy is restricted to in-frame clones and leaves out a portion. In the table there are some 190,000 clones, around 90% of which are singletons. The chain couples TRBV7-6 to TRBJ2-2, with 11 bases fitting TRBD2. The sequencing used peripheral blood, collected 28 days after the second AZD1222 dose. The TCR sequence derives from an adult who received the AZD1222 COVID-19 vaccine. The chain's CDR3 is CASSLVLAGARAGELFF. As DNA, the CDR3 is TGTGCCAGCAGCTTAGTACTAGCGGGAGCTCGGGCCGGGGAGCTGTTTTTT.